The 11 T cell receptor beta chains listed next were all sequenced from one sample in a study of T cells in Graves' hyperthyroidism and ophthalmopathy. Amplified regions were TCR beta CDR3 sequences from RNA transcripts. A set of HTBI primers served as the primers for a first-round RT-PCR of the TCR CDR3. TCRdb reprocessed the multiplex PCR reads with MiXCR, giving one entry per CDR3 protein. Among fewer than 550,000 distinct CDR3 sequences listed, approximately 14% were seen once. The sequencing sample was made of blood. The receptors were sampled from a young woman with Graves' hyperthyroidism.

Comments on this clonotype: A much larger clone is a single base away; this may be a read error. The genes are TRBV20-1 and TRBJ1-4; a possible D gene is TRBD1 (5 bases). V gave up 4 bases and J gave up 6 bases, with 18 bases separating them. CDR1 DFQATT and CDR2 SNEGSKA come from the germline V gene (reference sequence). CDR3 size: 15 residues. Here the CDR3 DNA reads TGCAGTGCTACCCGGGACCCAGGATCTGATGAAAAACTGTTTTTT. Its translation: CSATRDPGSDEKLFF.

This clonotype has at least ten counts. The CDR3 spells CASSHIAGYRGYTF. The CDR3, as DNA: TGTGCCAGCAGCCACATCGCAGGGTACCGTGGCTACACCTTC. J is TRBJ1-2 and V is TRBV6-2 or TRBV6-3; a weak D match, TRBD1 (5 bases). This CDR3 is built from 14 residues. The V end lost 6 bases, the J end lost 7 bases, and 18 bases lay between the germline ends. CDR1 and CDR2 (germline): MNHEY, SVGEGT.

This clonotype was counted between two and nine times. This chain uses TRBV7-3 with TRBJ2-5; D uncertain. The CDR3 sequence is 14 residues long. The germline CDR1 and CDR2 sequences are SGHTA and FQGTGA. Trimming took off 10 bases at V and 2 bases at J, with 17 bases between the two ends. In nucleotides, the CDR3 is TGTGCCAACACCCTCTCTGGGAAGCAAGAGACCCAGTACTTC. Protein product: CANTLSGKQETQYF.

The J gene is TRBJ2-1, the V gene TRBV9; possibly TRBD2 for D (6 bases). Germline CDR1 is SGDLS and CDR2 is YYNGEE. This CDR3 is built from 14 residues. Trimming left V 0 bases short and J 6 bases short, with 10 bases between. The CDR3 is CASSVAAGSNEQFF. For the CDR3, the DNA is TGTGCCAGCAGCGTAGCTGCGGGGTCCAATGAGCAGTTCTTC.

CDR3 amino acids: CASSVKAGESTEAFF. The CDR3 DNA sequence: TGTGCCAGCAGCGTGAAAGCCGGGGAGAGCACTGAAGCTTTCTTT. The chain uses TRBV4-2 and TRBJ1-1; the D is unclear. Germline V gene data show CDR1 as LGHNA and CDR2 as YNFKEQ. V was shortened by 5 bases and J by 4 bases, with 17 bases between the two germline ends. This CDR3 comprises 15 residues.

The V gene is TRBV6-1, the J gene TRBJ1-4; TRBD1 agrees at 7 bases. Trimming at V came to 4 bases and at J to 5 bases, leaving 10 bases not matched to a gene. There are 16 residues in the CDR3. The germline gives CDR1 MNHNS, CDR2 SASEGT. CDR3 nucleotide sequence: TGTGCCAGCAGTGGCGGTCCGGGACAGCGCAATGAAAAACTGTTTTTT. Its translation is CASSGGPGQRNEKLFF.

This clonotype has ten or more counts. The J gene is TRBJ1-1, the V gene TRBV12-3 or TRBV12-4; 9 bases agree with TRBD1. The CDR3 contains 14 residues. Trimming at V came to 4 bases and at J to 6 bases, leaving 6 bases not matched to a gene. Here the CDR3 reads CASSSYRGPAEAFF. Here the CDR3 DNA reads TGTGCCAGCAGTTCCTACAGGGGGCCGGCTGAAGCTTTCTTT.

This clonotype was seen at least ten times. V gene TRBV18 combines with J gene TRBJ2-1; 7 positions match TRBD2. Germline CDR1 is KGHSH and CDR2 is LQKENI. This CDR3 is built from 17 residues. After removal of 3 bases from V and 9 bases from J, the junction contained 17 bases not matched to a gene. CDR3: CASSPSGTIQPTIEQFF. The CDR3 DNA sequence: TGTGCCAGCTCACCTTCAGGGACTATACAACCTACAATTGAGCAGTTCTTC.

This clonotype came up once. A much larger clone lies one base from this, so it may be a read error. This rearrangement joins TRBV7-2 to TRBJ2-7, with D possibly being TRBD1 or TRBD2 (5 bases each). The CDR3 extends over 17 amino acids. Trimming took off 0 bases at V and 9 bases at J, with 24 bases between the two ends. The germline gives CDR1 SGHTA, CDR2 FQGNSA. The CDR3 loop is CASSLAQGAATTLVQYF. Written as DNA, the CDR3 is TGTGCCAGCAGCTTAGCGCAGGGAGCCGCCACGACGCTGGTGCAGTACTTC.

This clonotype appeared a few times. The chain links TRBV2 to TRBJ1-4, with 8 nucleotides matching TRBD1. Germline V gene sequence: CDR1 SNHLY, CDR2 FYNNEI. V gave up 0 bases and J gave up 8 bases; unmatched junction bases: 5. The CDR3 extends over 15 amino acids. CDR3 sequence (DNA): TGTGCCAGCAGTGAAGCCGGACAGGGCTACGAAAAACTGTTTTTT. Protein: CASSEAGQGYEKLFF.

Remarks on this clonotype: One end of the junction does not line up with germline, which may come from a read error. The V call is TRBV5-6, the J call TRBJ2-5; D may correspond to TRBD1 or TRBD2 (5 bases each). Germline CDR1 is SGHDT and CDR2 is YYEEEE. CDR3 size: 14 residues. CDR3 DNA: TGTGCCAGCAGCCGAGGGGCTTCCCAAGAGGCCCAGTACTTC. Translation: CASSRGASQEAQYF.